This is a list of T cell receptor beta chains from one sample in a study of blood T cell repertoires in COVID-19. TCRdb keeps only in-frame clones here, not all; method: immunoSEQ multiplex PCR. Of roughly 62,000 clones detected, roughly 84% appear once; the ten largest clones hold roughly 9.3%. The sample consisted of peripheral blood. Every receptor here comes from an elderly man with COVID-19, enrolled during active disease. Both conserved end residues are part of each CDR3. Fields, in order: D gene, CDR3 length, V gene, clone size, J gene, CDR3 protein, CDR3 DNA. The D gene is left open where the match is weak. Clone sizes are given selectively: once, few, many, or a class where the clone is expanded.

d_call: NA; cdr3_length: 12; v_call: TRBV7-8; clone_size: NA; j_call: TRBJ1-1; cdr3_aa: CASSPGRVEAFF; cdr3_nt: TGTGCCAGCAGCCCTGGGAGGGTTGAAGCTTTCTTT
d_call: TRBD1; cdr3_length: 15; v_call: TRBV27; clone_size: NA; j_call: TRBJ1-5; cdr3_aa: CASRSGTGGDQPQHF; cdr3_nt: TGTGCCAGCAGGTCCGGGACAGGGGGAGATCAGCCCCAGCATTTT
d_call: TRBD1; cdr3_length: 13; v_call: TRBV19; clone_size: NA; j_call: TRBJ2-7; cdr3_aa: CASREDRGHEQYF; cdr3_nt: TGTGCCAGTAGGGAGGACAGGGGCCACGAGCAGTACTTC
d_call: TRBD1; cdr3_length: 14; v_call: TRBV27; clone_size: NA; j_call: TRBJ2-1; cdr3_aa: CASGRQGAYNEQFF; cdr3_nt: TGTGCCAGCGGCCGACAGGGGGCCTACAATGAGCAGTTCTTC
d_call: TRBD1; cdr3_length: 17; v_call: TRBV3-1/TRBV3-2; clone_size: NA; j_call: TRBJ2-2; cdr3_aa: CASSQEYGTGGSGELFF; cdr3_nt: TGTGCCAGCAGCCAAGAGTATGGGACAGGGGGGTCCGGGGAGCTGTTTTTT
d_call: NA; cdr3_length: 20; v_call: TRBV24-1; clone_size: NA; j_call: TRBJ1-2; cdr3_aa: CATSDRESEKGVRPRGGYTF; cdr3_nt: TGTGCCACCAGTGATAGGGAGTCGGAAAAGGGGGTACGGCCCCGCGGAGGCTACACCTTC
d_call: NA; cdr3_length: 16; v_call: TRBV5-5; clone_size: once; j_call: TRBJ2-1; cdr3_aa: CASNYLRQGSYNEQFF; cdr3_nt: TGTGCCAGCAACTATCTCCGGCAGGGCTCCTACAATGAGCAGTTCTTC
d_call: NA; cdr3_length: 14; v_call: TRBV18; clone_size: NA; j_call: TRBJ1-4; cdr3_aa: CASSPGTPREKLFF; cdr3_nt: TGTGCCAGCTCACCGGGGACACCAAGAGAAAAACTGTTTTTT
d_call: TRBD2; cdr3_length: 17; v_call: TRBV6-2/TRBV6-3; clone_size: once; j_call: TRBJ2-1; cdr3_aa: CASSSRTSGSHNNEQFF; cdr3_nt: TGTGCCAGCAGTTCCAGGACTAGCGGGAGTCATAATAATGAGCAGTTCTTC
d_call: NA; cdr3_length: 16; v_call: TRBV4-1; clone_size: NA; j_call: TRBJ2-3; cdr3_aa: CASSQERGRDTDTQYF; cdr3_nt: TGCGCCAGCAGCCAAGAAAGAGGCAGGGACACAGATACGCAGTATTTT
d_call: NA; cdr3_length: 15; v_call: TRBV2; clone_size: few; j_call: TRBJ1-6; cdr3_aa: CASSVRGNQYSPLHF; cdr3_nt: TGTGCCAGCAGTGTACGGGGGAATCAGTACTCACCCCTCCACTTT
d_call: TRBD2; cdr3_length: 15; v_call: TRBV11-3; clone_size: NA; j_call: TRBJ2-2; cdr3_aa: CASSVWGGNTGELFF; cdr3_nt: TGTGCCAGCAGCGTATGGGGGGGGAACACCGGGGAGCTGTTTTTT
d_call: TRBD1; cdr3_length: 16; v_call: TRBV5-5; clone_size: NA; j_call: TRBJ2-7; cdr3_aa: CASSLGPDRGSYEQYF; cdr3_nt: TGTGCCAGCAGCTTGGGGCCTGACAGGGGTTCCTACGAGCAGTACTTC
d_call: NA; cdr3_length: 14; v_call: TRBV24-1; clone_size: NA; j_call: TRBJ1-2; cdr3_aa: CATSEGDLNYGYTF; cdr3_nt: TGTGCCACCAGTGAGGGAGACCTTAACTATGGCTACACCTTC
d_call: TRBD2; cdr3_length: 16; v_call: TRBV19; clone_size: NA; j_call: TRBJ2-1; cdr3_aa: CASSIKTSGGNNEQFF; cdr3_nt: TGTGCCAGTAGTATCAAGACTAGCGGGGGCAACAATGAGCAGTTCTTC
d_call: TRBD1; cdr3_length: 15; v_call: TRBV5-1; clone_size: once; j_call: TRBJ1-1; cdr3_aa: CASSLDGRGQGEAFF; cdr3_nt: TGCGCCAGCAGCTTGGATGGCAGGGGGCAGGGTGAAGCTTTCTTT
d_call: TRBD2; cdr3_length: 14; v_call: TRBV30; clone_size: NA; j_call: TRBJ2-1; cdr3_aa: CAWMVAGGYNEQFF; cdr3_nt: TGTGCCTGGATGGTGGCGGGAGGGTACAATGAGCAGTTCTTC
d_call: NA; cdr3_length: 14; v_call: TRBV7-9; clone_size: NA; j_call: TRBJ2-1; cdr3_aa: CASSPQGGVIEQFF; cdr3_nt: TGTGCCAGCAGCCCCCAAGGGGGGGTAATCGAGCAGTTCTTC
d_call: NA; cdr3_length: 12; v_call: TRBV5-1; clone_size: NA; j_call: TRBJ2-1; cdr3_aa: CASSLFPDEQFF; cdr3_nt: TGCGCCAGCAGCTTGTTCCCCGATGAGCAGTTCTTC
d_call: NA; cdr3_length: 13; v_call: TRBV6-2/TRBV6-3; clone_size: NA; j_call: TRBJ2-1; cdr3_aa: CASSPRGYNEQFF; cdr3_nt: TGTGCCAGCAGTCCCAGGGGTTACAATGAGCAGTTCTTC
d_call: NA; cdr3_length: 15; v_call: TRBV5-8; clone_size: NA; j_call: TRBJ2-6; cdr3_aa: CASSLTGSGANVLTF; cdr3_nt: TGTGCCAGCAGCTTGACAGGGTCTGGGGCCAACGTCCTGACTTTC
d_call: NA; cdr3_length: 15; v_call: TRBV6-5; clone_size: NA; j_call: TRBJ2-5; cdr3_aa: CASSYKGEVQETQYF; cdr3_nt: TGTGCCAGCAGTTACAAGGGGGAAGTTCAAGAGACCCAGTACTTC
d_call: TRBD1; cdr3_length: 13; v_call: TRBV29-1; clone_size: NA; j_call: TRBJ1-1; cdr3_aa: CSGLRQGGTEAFF; cdr3_nt: TGCAGCGGATTAAGACAGGGGGGCACTGAAGCTTTCTTT